The clone carrying this T cell receptor beta chain was picked up a small number of times. This entry comes from a study of beta chain features in type 1 diabetes. All of the isolated RNA was reverse transcribed, so expressed TCRB transcripts were sequenced. Some clones are missing from TCRdb's copy, which holds only in-frame ones; the method was immunoSEQ multiplex PCR. Here the sample spans around 500,000 clones, 25% to 35% being singletons. There are 15 residues in the CDR3. V lost 2 bases and J 0 bases, leaving 8 bases between the germline ends. Germline CDR1 MGHDK, CDR2 SYGVNS. The sequenced material came from naive CD4+ T cells from blood. The rearrangement uses TRBV25-1 and TRBJ2-4; D ambiguous. The TCR originated in a man younger than 35 in good health. The CDR3 here is CASSEQSVAKNIQYF. The CDR3 coding sequence is TGTGCCAGCAGTGAACAGTCAGTAGCCAAAAACATTCAGTACTTC.